This T cell receptor (beta chain) was recovered during a study of T-cell reconstitution after alpha-beta-depleted transplantation in children. Trimming shortened V by 5 bases and J by 6 bases, and 10 bases separated the two germline ends. The CDR3 is made up of 12 amino acids. This clonotype was counted only a few times. Unique molecular identifiers were used in preparing the TCRbeta library. Each CDR3 protein is one row after TCRdb ran MiXCR on the PCR reads. This repertoire shows approximately 520,000 distinct CDR3 sequences, 30% to 35% found once; its top ten account for around 2.5%. The receptor was derived from a human donor who donated a stem cell graft to a child with aplastic anemia. The gene calls are TRBV12-3 or TRBV12-4 and TRBJ2-5, with D perhaps TRBD2 (5 bases). Sample: PBMCs from the stem cell graft donor, taken from the stem cell graft. The CDR3 spells CASSRTLQTQYF. The CDR3 coding sequence is TGTGCCAGCAGTCGGACTTTACAGACCCAGTACTTC.